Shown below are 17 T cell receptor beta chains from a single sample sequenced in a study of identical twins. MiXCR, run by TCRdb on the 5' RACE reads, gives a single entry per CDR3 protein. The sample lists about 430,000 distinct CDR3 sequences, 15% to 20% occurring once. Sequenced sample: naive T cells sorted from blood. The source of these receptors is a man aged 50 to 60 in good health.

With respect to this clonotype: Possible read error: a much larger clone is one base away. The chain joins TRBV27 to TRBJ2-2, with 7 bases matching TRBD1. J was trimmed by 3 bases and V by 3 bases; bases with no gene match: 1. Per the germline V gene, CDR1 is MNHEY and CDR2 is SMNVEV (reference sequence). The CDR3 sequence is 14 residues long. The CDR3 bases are TGTGCCAGCAGTTTGACAGGGTACACCGGGGAGCTGTTTTTT. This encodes CASSLTGYTGELFF.

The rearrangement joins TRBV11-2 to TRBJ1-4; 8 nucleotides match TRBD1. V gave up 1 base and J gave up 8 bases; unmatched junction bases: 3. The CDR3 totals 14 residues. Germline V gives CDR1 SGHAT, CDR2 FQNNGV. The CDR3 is CASSLGQGYEKLFF. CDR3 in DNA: TGTGCCAGCAGCTTAGGACAGGGGTACGAAAAACTGTTTTTT. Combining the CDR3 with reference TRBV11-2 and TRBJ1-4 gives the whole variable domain EAGVAQSPRYKIIEKRQSVAFWCNPISGHATLYWYQQILGQGPKLLIQFQNNGVVDDSQLPKDRFSAERLKGVDSTLKIQPAKLEDSAVYLCASSLGQGYEKLFFGSGTQLSVL.

As DNA, the CDR3 is TGTGCCAGCAAATCGACGGGTGCGGGCGAGCAGTACTTC. It encodes CASKSTGAGEQYF. The rearrangement joins TRBV10-3 to TRBJ2-7, with D possibly being TRBD2 (5 bases). Germline-derived CDR1 and CDR2 are ENHRY and SYGVKD. The V gene lost 10 bases and the J gene lost 6 bases, with 19 bases spanning the gap. This CDR3 contains 13 residues.

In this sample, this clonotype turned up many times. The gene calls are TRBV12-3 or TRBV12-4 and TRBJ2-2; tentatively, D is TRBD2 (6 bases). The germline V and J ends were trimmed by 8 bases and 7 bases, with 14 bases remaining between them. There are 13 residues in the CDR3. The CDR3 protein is CASQPGGNGELFF. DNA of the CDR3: TGTGCCAGCCAACCCGGGGGTAACGGGGAGCTGTTTTTT.

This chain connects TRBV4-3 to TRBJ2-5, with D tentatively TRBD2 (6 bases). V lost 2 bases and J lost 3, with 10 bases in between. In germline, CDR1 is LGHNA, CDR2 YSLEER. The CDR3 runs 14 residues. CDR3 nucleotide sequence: TGCGCCAGCAGCCAATTTCCGGGGGAAGAGACCCAGTACTTC. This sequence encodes CASSQFPGEETQYF.

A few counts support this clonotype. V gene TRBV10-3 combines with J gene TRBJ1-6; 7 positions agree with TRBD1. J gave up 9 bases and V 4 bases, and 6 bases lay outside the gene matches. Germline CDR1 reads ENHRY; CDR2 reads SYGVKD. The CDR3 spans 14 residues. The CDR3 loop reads CAISVTGQFSPLHF. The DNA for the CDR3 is TGTGCCATCAGTGTGACAGGGCAGTTTTCACCCCTCCACTTT.

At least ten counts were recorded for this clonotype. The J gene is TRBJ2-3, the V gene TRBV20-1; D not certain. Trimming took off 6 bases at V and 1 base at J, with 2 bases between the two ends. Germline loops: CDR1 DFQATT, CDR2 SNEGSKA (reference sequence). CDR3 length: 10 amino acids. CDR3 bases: TGCAGTGCCCGCACAGATACGCAGTATTTT. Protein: CSARTDTQYF.

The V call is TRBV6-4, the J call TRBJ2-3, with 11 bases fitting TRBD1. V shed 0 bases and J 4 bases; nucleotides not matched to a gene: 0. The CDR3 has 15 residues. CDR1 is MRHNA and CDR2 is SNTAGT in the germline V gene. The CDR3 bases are TGTGCCAGCAGTGACTCGGGACAGGGGGCAGATACGCAGTATTTT. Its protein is CASSDSGQGADTQYF.

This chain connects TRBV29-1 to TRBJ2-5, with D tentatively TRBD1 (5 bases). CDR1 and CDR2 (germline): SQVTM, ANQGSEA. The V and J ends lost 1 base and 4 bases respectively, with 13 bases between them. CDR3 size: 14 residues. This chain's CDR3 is CSVEGGAGIETQYF. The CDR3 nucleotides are TGCAGCGTTGAAGGGGGCGCAGGGATAGAGACCCAGTACTTC.

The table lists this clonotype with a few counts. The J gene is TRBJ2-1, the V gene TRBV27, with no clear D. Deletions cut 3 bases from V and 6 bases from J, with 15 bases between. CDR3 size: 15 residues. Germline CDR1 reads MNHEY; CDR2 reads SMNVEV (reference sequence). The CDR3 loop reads CASSFWQDVGNEQFF. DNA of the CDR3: TGTGCCAGCAGTTTTTGGCAGGACGTCGGCAATGAGCAGTTCTTC.

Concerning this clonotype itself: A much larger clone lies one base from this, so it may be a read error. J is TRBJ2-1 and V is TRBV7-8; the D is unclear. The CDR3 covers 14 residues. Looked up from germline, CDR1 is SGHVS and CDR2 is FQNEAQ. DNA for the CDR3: TGTGCCAGCAGCTTCGCGCGCTCCTACAGTGAGCAGTTCTTC. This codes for CASSFARSYSEQFF.

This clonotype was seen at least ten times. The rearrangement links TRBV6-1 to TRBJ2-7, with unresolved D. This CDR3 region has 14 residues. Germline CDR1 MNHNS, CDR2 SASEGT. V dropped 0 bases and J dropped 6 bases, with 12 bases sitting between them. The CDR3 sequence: CASSEALGLLEQYF. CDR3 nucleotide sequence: TGTGCCAGCAGTGAAGCGCTTGGGCTGCTCGAGCAGTACTTC.

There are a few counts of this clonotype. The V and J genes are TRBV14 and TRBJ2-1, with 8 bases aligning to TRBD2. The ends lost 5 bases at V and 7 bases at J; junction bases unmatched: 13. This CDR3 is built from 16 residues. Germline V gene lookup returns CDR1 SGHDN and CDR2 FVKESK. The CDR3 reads CASSDPWSGRRNEQFF. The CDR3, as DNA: TGTGCCAGCAGCGACCCTTGGAGCGGGAGACGAAATGAGCAGTTCTTC.

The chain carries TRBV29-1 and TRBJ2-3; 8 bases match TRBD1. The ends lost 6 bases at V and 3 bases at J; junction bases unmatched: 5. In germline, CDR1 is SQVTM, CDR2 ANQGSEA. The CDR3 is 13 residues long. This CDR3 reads CSVDRVETDTQYF. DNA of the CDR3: TGCAGCGTGGACAGGGTGGAAACAGATACGCAGTATTTT.

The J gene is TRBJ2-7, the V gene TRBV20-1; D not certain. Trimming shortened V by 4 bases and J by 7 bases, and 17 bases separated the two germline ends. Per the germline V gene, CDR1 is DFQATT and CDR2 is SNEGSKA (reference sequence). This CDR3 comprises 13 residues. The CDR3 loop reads CSATAASGGEQYF. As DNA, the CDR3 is TGCAGTGCTACGGCCGCTTCAGGTGGTGAGCAGTACTTC.

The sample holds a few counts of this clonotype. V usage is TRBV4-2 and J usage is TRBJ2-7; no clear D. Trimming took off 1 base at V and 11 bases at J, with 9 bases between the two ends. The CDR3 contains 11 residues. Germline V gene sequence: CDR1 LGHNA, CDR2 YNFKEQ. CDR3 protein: CASSQAGVEYF. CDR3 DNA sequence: TGTGCCAGCAGCCAAGCTGGGGTAGAGTACTTC.

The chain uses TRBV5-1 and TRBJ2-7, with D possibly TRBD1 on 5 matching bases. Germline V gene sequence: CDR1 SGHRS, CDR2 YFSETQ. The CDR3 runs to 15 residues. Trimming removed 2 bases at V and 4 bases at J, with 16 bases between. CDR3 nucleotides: TGCGCCAGCAGCTTCTCGCAGGGCCGGAGTTACGAGCAGTACTTC. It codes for CASSFSQGRSYEQYF. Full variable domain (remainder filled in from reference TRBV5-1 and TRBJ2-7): KAGVTQTPRYLIKTRGQQVTLSCSPISGHRSVSWYQQTPGQGLQFLFEYFSETQRNKGNFPGRFSGRQFSNSRSEMNVSTLELGDSALYLCASSFSQGRSYEQYFGPGTRLTVT.